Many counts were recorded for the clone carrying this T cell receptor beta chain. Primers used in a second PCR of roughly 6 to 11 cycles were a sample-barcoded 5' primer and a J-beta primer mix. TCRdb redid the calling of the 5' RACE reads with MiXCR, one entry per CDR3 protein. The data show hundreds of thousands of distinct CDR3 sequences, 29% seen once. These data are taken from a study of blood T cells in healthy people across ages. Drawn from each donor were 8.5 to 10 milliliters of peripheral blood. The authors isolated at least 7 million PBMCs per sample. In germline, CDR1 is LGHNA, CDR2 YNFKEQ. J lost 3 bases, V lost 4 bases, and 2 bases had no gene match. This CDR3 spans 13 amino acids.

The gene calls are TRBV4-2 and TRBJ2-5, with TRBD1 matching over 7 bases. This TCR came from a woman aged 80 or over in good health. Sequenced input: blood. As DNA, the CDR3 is TGTGCCAGCAGCCCGGACAGGAAAGAGACCCAGTACTTC. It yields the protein CASSPDRKETQYF.